Shown below are 2 T cell receptor beta chains from a single sample sequenced in a study of OX40 agonist ivuxolimab in advanced cancers. TCRdb's copy holds only in-frame clones and misses some; the assay was immunoSEQ multiplex PCR. The sample lists under 85,000 clones, 70% to 90% occurring once. This sample comprised CD4+ or CD8+ T cells sorted from blood, obtained in a trial of the OX40 agonist ivuxolimab. These TCRs come from an adult with an advanced solid tumor such as melanoma, head and neck, liver or kidney cancer.

The rearrangement uses TRBV9 and TRBJ2-7; the match to TRBD2 covers 15 bases. Looked up from germline, CDR1 is SGDLS and CDR2 is YYNGEE. The V gene end was trimmed by 0 bases and the J gene end by 5 bases; junction bases not matched to a gene: 6. CDR3 size: 17 residues. Here the CDR3 reads CASSVDPGLAGGNEQYF. CDR3 nucleotide sequence: TGTGCCAGCAGCGTAGATCCGGGACTAGCGGGAGGAAACGAGCAGTACTTC.

The gene calls are TRBV7-9 and TRBJ1-6; a possible D gene is TRBD1 (6 bases). Trimming pared 0 bases from V and 5 bases from J, leaving 11 bases between. From germline, CDR1 is SEHNR and CDR2 FQNEAQ (reference sequence). This CDR3 comprises 16 residues. CDR3 bases: TGTGCCAGCAGCTTAGCGGGGGCAGGGGATAATTCACCCCTCCACTTT. Translation: CASSLAGAGDNSPLHF.